The entry below gives a single T cell receptor (beta chain) sequence along with its context. The antigen is undetermined. The source of the sample is a study of blood T cells in healthy people across ages. Study-wide results and limits: Unsorted PBMCs ruled out conclusive naive versus antigen-experienced comparison.

Then a second PCR, running about 6 to 11 cycles, was carried out with a sample-barcoded 5' primer and a J-beta primer mix. In TCRdb, the 5' RACE reads were re-called with MiXCR into one record per CDR3 protein. The sample gives 1.5 million or so distinct CDR3 sequences, under 55% of which show up once; 4% is in the top ten. The CDR3 has 14 amino acids. Trimming removed 2 bases at V and 3 bases at J, with 8 bases between. Per-sample yields of isolated PBMCs were at least 6 million. This clonotype was obtained from a woman aged 18-29 years in good health. The chain uses TRBV12-3 or TRBV12-4 and TRBJ2-1; D perhaps matches TRBD2 (6 bases). The specimen was blood. The CDR3 loop is CASSLTGLYNEQFF. CDR3 DNA sequence: TGTGCCAGCAGTTTAACGGGACTCTACAATGAGCAGTTCTTC.